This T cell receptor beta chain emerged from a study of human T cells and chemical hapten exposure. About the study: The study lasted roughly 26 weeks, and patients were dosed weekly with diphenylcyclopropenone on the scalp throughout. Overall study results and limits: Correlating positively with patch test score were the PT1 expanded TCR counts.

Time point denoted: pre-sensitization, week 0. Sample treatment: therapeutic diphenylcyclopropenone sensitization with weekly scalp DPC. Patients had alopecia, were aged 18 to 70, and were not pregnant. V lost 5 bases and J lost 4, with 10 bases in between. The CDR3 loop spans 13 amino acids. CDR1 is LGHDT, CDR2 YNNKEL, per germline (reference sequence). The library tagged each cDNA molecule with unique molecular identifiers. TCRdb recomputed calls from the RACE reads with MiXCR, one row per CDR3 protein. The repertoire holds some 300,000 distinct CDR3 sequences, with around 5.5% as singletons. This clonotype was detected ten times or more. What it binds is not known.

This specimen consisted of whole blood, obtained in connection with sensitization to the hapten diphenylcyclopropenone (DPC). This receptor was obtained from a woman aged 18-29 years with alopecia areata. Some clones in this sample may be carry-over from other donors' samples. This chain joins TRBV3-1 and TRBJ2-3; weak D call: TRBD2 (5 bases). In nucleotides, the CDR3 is TGTGCCAGCAGCTTACCGGGGTCAGATACGCAGTATTTT. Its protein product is CASSLPGSDTQYF.